The rows below give T cell receptor beta chains drawn from one sample of a study of T cell responses to AZD1222 COVID-19 vaccine. Measured with immunoSEQ multiplex PCR; TCRdb has only the in-frame clones, and not every one. The table shows 150,000 or so clones, with around nine tenths occurring only once. Sequenced material: peripheral blood, taken 28 days after the second AZD1222 dose. These TCRs come from an adult who received the AZD1222 COVID-19 vaccine. Both conserved end residues are part of each CDR3. A D gene is named only where the DNA matches it firmly. Expanded clones are given a class, and other clones once, few, many or no size at all.

J | size | V | D | DNA | CDR3
TRBJ2-7 | - | TRBV24-1 | - | TGTGCCACCAGTGATTCCTTCGGGGTCGAGCAGTACTTC | CATSDSFGVEQYF
TRBJ2-1 | - | TRBV19 | - | TGTGCCAGTAGTTTACCGAGACAAATCAAGTACAATGAGCAGTTCTTC | CASSLPRQIKYNEQFF
TRBJ1-1 | - | TRBV2 | - | TGTGCCAGCAGGGGGCAAGGCACTGAAGCTTTCTTT | CASRGQGTEAFF
TRBJ2-5 | - | TRBV15 | - | TGTGCCACCAGCAGATCTCCAAGGGAGGTGGGGGAGACCCAGTACTTC | CATSRSPREVGETQYF
TRBJ1-1 | - | TRBV2 | - | TGTGCCAGCCACCGCAGTTTGGGGACTGAAGCTTTCTTT | CASHRSLGTEAFF
TRBJ2-5 | - | TRBV7-3 | - | TGTGCCAGCAGCTTGGGGCGCGACGAGACCCAGTACTTC | CASSLGRDETQYF
TRBJ2-3 | - | TRBV7-6 | - | TGTGCCAGCAGCTCGGGGATATCTCTGGCAGATACGCAGTATTTT | CASSSGISLADTQYF
TRBJ2-1 | - | TRBV13 | - | TGTGCCAGCAGCTTAGGGGGGGACGCACCGTTCTTC | CASSLGGDAPFF
TRBJ1-4 | - | TRBV28 | - | TGTGCCAGCAGCCCGAGGGGGACAACTAATGAAAAACTGTTTTTT | CASSPRGTTNEKLFF
TRBJ2-1 | - | TRBV27 | - | TGTGCCAGCAGTTTTATTGCGACTGATGAGCAGTTCTTC | CASSFIATDEQFF
TRBJ2-1 | few | TRBV10-1 | - | TGCGCCAGCAGTGAGAATCCGGGAAGTAACAATGAGCAGTTCTTC | CASSENPGSNNEQFF
TRBJ1-1 | - | TRBV6-5 | - | TGTGCCAGCAGTTTCCGGGTGAACACTGAAGCTTTCTTT | CASSFRVNTEAFF
TRBJ2-7 | - | TRBV5-4 | - | TGTGCCAGCAGCCTCCCAACGTCCCGCTCACAGTACTTC | CASSLPTSRSQYF
TRBJ2-7 | once | TRBV9 | - | TGTGCCAGCAGCGTAGGCCCTTCTCAGAACGAGCAGTACTTC | CASSVGPSQNEQYF
TRBJ1-2 | - | TRBV2 | - | TGTGCCAGCAGAGGGAGCCTATCGAGGTATGGCTACACCTTC | CASRGSLSRYGYTF
TRBJ2-3 | - | TRBV7-3 | - | TGTGCCAGCAGCTATTCCGGCCCTGCCAGAGATACGCAGTATTTT | CASSYSGPARDTQYF
TRBJ1-2 | - | TRBV18 | - | TGTGCCAGCTCACCAAACAGGCCCTCCGACGGCTACACCTTC | CASSPNRPSDGYTF
TRBJ1-5 | - | TRBV4-2 | - | TGTGCCAGCAGCCCCGCACGTTTCTCAGGGGTTCAGCCCCAGCATTTT | CASSPARFSGVQPQHF
TRBJ2-1 | - | TRBV7-2 | - | TGTGCCAGCAGCGCGGCGGGTCGCCCCAGTAATGAGCAGTTCTTC | CASSAAGRPSNEQFF
TRBJ2-1 | - | TRBV9 | TRBD2 | TGTGCCAGCAGCCCGGGACTAGCGGGGCGTCCCGGTGAGCAGTTCTTC | CASSPGLAGRPGEQFF
TRBJ1-2 | once | TRBV28 | - | TGTGCCAGCAGTTTAGGGCAGTGGATGAGAGGCTACACCTTC | CASSLGQWMRGYTF
TRBJ2-7 | - | TRBV6-5 | TRBD1 | TGTGCCAGCACAAACAGGGGGAGCTACGAGCAGTACTTC | CASTNRGSYEQYF
TRBJ2-5 | once | TRBV5-4 | TRBD1 | TGTGCCAGCAGCCACAATCCCGGGACAGGCGCTGAGACCCAGTACTTC | CASSHNPGTGAETQYF
TRBJ2-5 | - | TRBV11-2 | - | TGTGCCAGCAGCTTTTCGATCCAAGAGACCCAGTACTTC | CASSFSIQETQYF
TRBJ1-5 | - | TRBV2 | - | TGTGCCAGCAGTGAATTGGGAGCTCCGGGCGTAGGCCAGCCCCAGCATTTT | CASSELGAPGVGQPQHF
TRBJ2-3 | - | TRBV3-1/TRBV3-2 | TRBD2 | TGTGCCAGCAGCCAAGCAGGCCTAGCGGGAGTAGATACGCAGTATTTT | CASSQAGLAGVDTQYF
TRBJ1-1 | - | TRBV19 | - | TGTGCCAGTAAAGAGCGAATGAACACTGAAGCTTTCTTT | CASKERMNTEAFF
TRBJ1-4 | few | TRBV18 | - | TGTGCCAGCTCACCTAATAGATCCCGGTATAATGAAAAACTGTTTTTT | CASSPNRSRYNEKLFF
TRBJ2-1 | - | TRBV15 | - | TGTGCCACCAGCAGAGACAGGCCTTCAAATGAGCAGTTCTTC | CATSRDRPSNEQFF
TRBJ1-6 | - | TRBV2 | - | TGTGCCAGCAGATCCACGAGTGCAGGACCGAATTCACCCCTCCACTTT | CASRSTSAGPNSPLHF
TRBJ1-3 | - | TRBV18 | - | TGTGCCAGCTCACCTTCCCAGGGGACCCGCTCTGGAAACACCATATATTTT | CASSPSQGTRSGNTIYF